This T cell receptor (beta chain) was captured in a study of CD8+CD57+ T cells in acquired aplastic anemia (dated by TCRdb to 2017 to 2018). For the wider study: A mean of approximately 3 ug of DNA, ranging from about 0.17 to 30 ug, was extracted from sorted CD4+ and CD8+ cells. CD8+CD57+ expansion was defined as a frequency above the mean frequency observed in healthy subjects. The full study reports these points: Around 27 CD8+ CDR3 sequences were found to be shared between patients and controls, but these sequences appeared to be highly expressed in patients and within the immunodominant clones of the patients. Patients and healthy controls showed no significant difference in CD8+ Simpson's diversity (P=0.060).

The patients picked for sequencing were ones in whom flow cytometry had shown an expansion of CD8+CD57+ cells. All patients had severe acquired aplastic anemia diagnosed by International Study of Aplastic Anemia and Agranulocytosis and Camitta criteria. No therapy had been received by the patients at the time of blood sampling. TCR repertoires of sorted CD4+ and CD8+ blood T cells from severe aplastic anemia patients and healthy subjects were deep-sequenced in the study. Patients were enrolled in the USA under clinicaltrials.gov protocols 00001620, 01623167, 00001397, 00071045, 00081523 and 00961064. Ficoll-Paque density gradient centrifugation was used to isolate peripheral blood mononuclear cells. Before DNA extraction, CD4+ and CD8+ T cells were sorted with FACS or magnetic beads. Genomic DNA was used as template for profiling of TCR beta VDJ combinations and CDR3 sequences. An Illumina HiSeq 2000 was used for TCR repertoire sequencing. As for how the authors treated the data: Repertoires were assessed using TRBV/TRBJ rearrangement plots, CDR3 size and DJ length profiles, and Simpson's diversity index. Whichever DNA sequence was most abundant in the deep sequencing data was defined as the immunodominant clone. CDR3 amino acid sequences were screened for sharing across subjects and compared with published repertoires and the VDJdb database. TCRdb handled the public reads itself, with Q25 trimming in fastp and clone calling in MiXCR, and kept productive beta chains. Each CDR3 protein gets just one entry, which takes the most common genes and DNA from the rows behind it. TCRdb, not the original authors, processed these V and J calls. In this sample the table shows around 130,000 distinct CDR3 sequences, under 60% of which occur a single time. The ten largest make up 29% of the sample.

From cysteine to phenylalanine, the CDR3 is 17 amino acids long. The retained sequence is limited to the CDR3, 51 bases, with the frame set at the first base. From a lookup of the germline V gene (reference sequence), CDR1 and CDR2 are DFQATT and SNEGSKA. The V end loses 0 bases and the J end loses 3 bases, and a stretch of 20 bases separates them. In its sample, this clonotype was seen many times. Its recognized antigen is unknown. No much larger clone is present one base from it, and per-base qualities are unavailable. Sequencing used sorted CD4+, CD8+, or CD8+CD57+ T cells (not recorded which) from PBMCs. This receptor was obtained from a human donor with aplastic anemia. Rearrangement joined TRBV20-1 to TRBJ1-1; the D gene identity is not certain. The CDR3 reads as follows: CSARDPAVMGRDTEAFF. The DNA sequence is as follows: TGCAGTGCTAGAGATCCTGCCGTGATGGGCCGGGACACTGAAGCTTTCTTT.